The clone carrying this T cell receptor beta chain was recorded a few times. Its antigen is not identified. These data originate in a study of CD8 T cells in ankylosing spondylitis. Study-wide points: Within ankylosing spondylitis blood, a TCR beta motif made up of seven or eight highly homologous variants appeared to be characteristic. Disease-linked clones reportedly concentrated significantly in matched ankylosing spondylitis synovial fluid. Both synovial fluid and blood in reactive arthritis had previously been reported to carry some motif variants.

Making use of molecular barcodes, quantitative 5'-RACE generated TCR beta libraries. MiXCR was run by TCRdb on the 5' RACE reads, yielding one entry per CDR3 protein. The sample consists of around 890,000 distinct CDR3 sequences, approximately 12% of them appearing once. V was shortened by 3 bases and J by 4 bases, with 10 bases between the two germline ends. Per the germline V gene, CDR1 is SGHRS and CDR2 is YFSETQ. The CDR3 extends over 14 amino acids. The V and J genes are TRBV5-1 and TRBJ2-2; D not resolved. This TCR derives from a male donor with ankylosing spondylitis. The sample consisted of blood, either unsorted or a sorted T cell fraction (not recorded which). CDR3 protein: CASSSGWGTGELFF. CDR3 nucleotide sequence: TGCGCCAGCAGCTCAGGATGGGGCACCGGGGAGCTGTTTTTT.